The rows below give T cell receptor beta chains drawn from one sample of a study of blood T cells in healthy people across ages. TCRdb used MiXCR to reprocess the 5' RACE reads, holding one entry per CDR3 protein. Among hundreds of thousands of distinct CDR3 sequences listed, roughly 27% were seen once. The sequenced sample was blood. The source of these receptors is a woman in her 70s in good health. Both conserved end residues are trimmed from each CDR3. D genes are given only for firm matches. Clone size appears in some rows only: once, few, many, or a class for an expanded clone.

D	V	J	size	CDR3
-	TRBV7-9	TRBJ2-5	few	ASSAESRQETQY
TRBD1	TRBV3-1	-	few	ASSQGTGSDWQF
-	TRBV20-1	TRBJ2-5	-	SAIMSHRGNKETQY
-	TRBV18	TRBJ2-5	-	ASSPTQTAEETQY
-	TRBV27	TRBJ1-1	few	ASRRRGGTEAF
TRBD2	TRBV12-3/TRBV12-4	TRBJ2-3	-	ASRGTSGGKDTQY
TRBD1	TRBV3-1	TRBJ1-1	-	ASSQSPRQGGWNTEAF
-	TRBV29-1	TRBJ2-3	many	SVEDPSGTDTQY
TRBD2	TRBV12-3/TRBV12-4	TRBJ2-1	-	ASSLGSGNGNEQF
TRBD2	TRBV29-1	TRBJ2-7	many	SVASGSFTYEQY